Presented here are 2 T cell receptor beta chains from one specimen sequenced in a study of CD8+ T cells in alopecia areata. The sequencing template was cDNA reverse transcribed from extracted RNA. The table came from immunoSEQ multiplex PCR; TCRdb's copy has only in-frame clones and leaves some out. The sample contains fewer than 110,000 clones, just under 60% of which appear only once. Treatment noted: oral pan-JAK inhibitor, 5-10 mg twice daily. The material was CD8+ T cells sorted from blood, obtained between weeks 55 and 65, from a patient treated with tofacitinib. Every receptor here comes from a human donor with alopecia areata.

The chain links TRBV5-1 to TRBJ1-1; weak D call: TRBD1 (5 bases). V lost 1 base and J lost 2, with 15 bases in between. The CDR3 length is 16 residues. The germline V gene has CDR1 SGHRS and CDR2 YFSETQ. The CDR3 DNA reads as TGCGCCAGCAGCTTGCTCCCGGGACCGATTAACACTGAAGCTTTCTTT. Translated: CASSLLPGPINTEAFF. Full variable domain (remainder filled in from reference TRBV5-1 and TRBJ1-1): KAGVTQTPRYLIKTRGQQVTLSCSPISGHRSVSWYQQTPGQGLQFLFEYFSETQRNKGNFPGRFSGRQFSNSRSEMNVSTLELGDSALYLCASSLLPGPINTEAFFGQGTRLTVV.

The gene calls are TRBV7-9 and TRBJ2-7, with D uncertain. Germline values: CDR1 SEHNR, CDR2 FQNEAQ (reference sequence). Trimming removed 1 base at V and 6 bases at J, with 7 bases between. CDR3 size: 12 residues. CDR3 DNA sequence: TGTGCCAGCAGCTTAGTAAGAGGCGAGCAGTACTTC. Translation gives CASSLVRGEQYF.